The rows below give T cell receptor beta chains drawn from one sample of a study of beta chain features in type 1 diabetes. The assay was immunoSEQ multiplex PCR, and TCRdb's table has in-frame clones only and misses some. This sample has tens of thousands of clones, with 60% to 75% found just once. Sequenced input: Tregs from blood. Receptors were obtained from a man between 25 and 39 years old with type 1 diabetes. Some clones in this sample may be carry-over from other donors' samples. The CDR3 runs from the conserved cysteine through the conserved F or W. D genes are given only for firm matches. Rows give clone size only sometimes, using once, few, many, or a class for an expanded clone.

abundance,j_gene,d_gene,v_gene,len,CDR3aa,CDR3nt
few,TRBJ1-6,-,TRBV7-6,12,CASSTRDSPLHF,TGTGCCAGCAGCACCAGGGATTCACCCCTCCACTTT
-,TRBJ2-6,-,TRBV13,15,CASFVAGEGANVLTF,TGTGCCAGCTTTGTAGCCGGGGAAGGGGCCAACGTCCTGACTTTC
-,TRBJ2-1,-,TRBV15,15,CATSRDPRGRNEQFF,TGTGCCACCAGCAGAGATCCCAGGGGAAGGAATGAGCAGTTCTTC
-,TRBJ1-2,TRBD1,TRBV28,15,CASRPQGHLYYGYTF,TGTGCCAGCAGACCACAGGGGCATCTTTACTATGGCTACACCTTC
-,TRBJ1-2,-,TRBV28,14,CASSPPSVFGGYTF,TGTGCCAGCAGCCCCCCCAGCGTGTTCGGTGGCTACACCTTC
-,TRBJ2-7,TRBD1,TRBV9,16,CASSSYRQGALSEQYF,TGTGCCAGCAGCTCCTACCGACAGGGGGCTTTAAGCGAGCAGTACTTC
few,TRBJ2-1,TRBD1,TRBV11-2,13,CASRTGGYNEQFF,TGTGCCAGCAGGACAGGGGGCTACAATGAGCAGTTCTTC
-,TRBJ1-6,TRBD1,TRBV6-6,14,CASSMGQGNSPLHF,TGTGCCAGCAGTATGGGACAGGGGAATTCACCCCTCCACTTT
-,TRBJ2-5,TRBD2,TRBV5-1,17,CASSLGLAGALQETQYF,TGCGCCAGCAGCTTGGGCTTAGCGGGGGCCCTTCAAGAGACCCAGTACTTC
-,TRBJ1-1,-,TRBV28,14,CASSLWVGGTEAFF,TGTGCCAGCAGTTTATGGGTCGGAGGCACTGAAGCTTTCTTT
-,TRBJ1-5,-,TRBV30,13,CAWSVDRNQPQHF,TGTGCCTGGAGTGTAGACAGGAATCAGCCCCAGCATTTT
-,TRBJ1-2,-,TRBV2,13,CASSELGGDGYTF,TGTGCCAGCAGTGAATTAGGAGGGGACGGCTACACCTTC
-,TRBJ1-2,-,TRBV18,13,CASSPTGPYGYTF,TGTGCCAGCTCACCAACAGGGCCCTATGGCTACACCTTC
-,TRBJ1-4,TRBD1,TRBV7-8,15,CASSSSLQGAEKLFF,TGTGCCAGCAGCTCGTCCTTACAGGGGGCTGAAAAACTGTTTTTT
-,TRBJ2-1,TRBD2,TRBV5-6,15,CASSLTSGAPNEQFF,TGTGCCAGCAGCTTGACTAGCGGGGCTCCTAATGAGCAGTTCTTC
-,TRBJ1-2,-,TRBV18,15,CASSPPLGRGYGYTF,TGTGCCAGCTCACCACCTCTAGGACGGGGCTATGGCTACACCTTC